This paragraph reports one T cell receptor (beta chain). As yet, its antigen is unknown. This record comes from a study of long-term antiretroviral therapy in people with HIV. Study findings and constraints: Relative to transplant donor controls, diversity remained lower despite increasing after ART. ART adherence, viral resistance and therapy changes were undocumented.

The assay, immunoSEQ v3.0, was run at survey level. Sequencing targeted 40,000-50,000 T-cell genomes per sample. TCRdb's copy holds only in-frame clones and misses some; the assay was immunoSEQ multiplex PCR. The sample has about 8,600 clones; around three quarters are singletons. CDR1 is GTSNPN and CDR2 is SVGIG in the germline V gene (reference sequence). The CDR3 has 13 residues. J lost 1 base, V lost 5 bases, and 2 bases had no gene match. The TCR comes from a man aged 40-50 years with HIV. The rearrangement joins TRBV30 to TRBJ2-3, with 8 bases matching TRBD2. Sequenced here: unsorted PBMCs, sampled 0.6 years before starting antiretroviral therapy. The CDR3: CAWQAGGTDTQYF. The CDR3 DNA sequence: TGTGCCTGGCAAGCGGGGGGCACAGATACGCAGTATTTT.